This TCR beta chain was captured by sequencing in a study of regulatory T cells in long-lasting Graves disease. Stated time point: newly diagnosed GD, antithyroid drugs for less than 3 months. The authors made the TCR library using RNA they extracted from PBMCs. In its sample, this clonotype was seen a few times. With iRepertoire HTBI primers and Arm-PCR of CDR3 regions, TCR beta libraries were built. Each CDR3 protein is one row after TCRdb ran MiXCR on the multiplex PCR reads. This table holds 400,000 to 550,000 distinct CDR3 sequences, less than 20% found once. Germline assignment: CDR1 DFQATT and CDR2 SNEGSKA (reference sequence). The CDR3 is made up of 13 amino acids. With 3 bases removed from V and 4 bases from J, the gap between germline ends came to 9 bases. These data also featured in a second study, about T cells in Graves' hyperthyroidism and ophthalmopathy. As reported in that work: The primer set for the first-round RT-PCR of the TCR CDR3 was HTBI. Appearing also in blood were most of the thyroid clonotypes expanded above 0.001.

The V call is TRBV20-1, the J call TRBJ2-2; D remains unclear. The sequence was obtained from a woman aged 18-35 years with Graves disease. Specimen: peripheral blood mononuclear cells (PBMCs), collected at new diagnosis, from a patient treated with antithyroid drugs. The chain's CDR3 is CSASSQPTGELFF. CDR3 DNA: TGCAGTGCTAGCAGTCAACCCACCGGGGAGCTGTTTTTT.